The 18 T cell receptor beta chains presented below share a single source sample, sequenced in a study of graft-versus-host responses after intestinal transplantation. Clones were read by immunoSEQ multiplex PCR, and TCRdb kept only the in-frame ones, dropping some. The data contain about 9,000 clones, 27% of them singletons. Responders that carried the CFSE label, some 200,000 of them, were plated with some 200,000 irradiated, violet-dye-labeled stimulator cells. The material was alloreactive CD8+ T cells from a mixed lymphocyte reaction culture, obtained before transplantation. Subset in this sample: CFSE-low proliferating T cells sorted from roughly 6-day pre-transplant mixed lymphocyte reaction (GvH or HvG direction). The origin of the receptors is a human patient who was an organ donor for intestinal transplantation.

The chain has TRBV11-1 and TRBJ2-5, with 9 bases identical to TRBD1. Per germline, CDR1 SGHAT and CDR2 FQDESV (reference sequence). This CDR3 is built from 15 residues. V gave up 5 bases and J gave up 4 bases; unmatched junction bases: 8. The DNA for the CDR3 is TGTGCCAGCAGCCGTACAGGGGGCGCGGGAGAGACCCAGTACTTC. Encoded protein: CASSRTGGAGETQYF.

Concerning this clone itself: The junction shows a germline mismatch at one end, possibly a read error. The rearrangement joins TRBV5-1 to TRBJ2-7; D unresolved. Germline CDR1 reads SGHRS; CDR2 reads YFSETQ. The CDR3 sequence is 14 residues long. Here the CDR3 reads CARSLGTGPYEQYF. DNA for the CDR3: TGCGCCCGCAGCTTGGGAACGGGCCCCTACGAGCAGTACTTC.

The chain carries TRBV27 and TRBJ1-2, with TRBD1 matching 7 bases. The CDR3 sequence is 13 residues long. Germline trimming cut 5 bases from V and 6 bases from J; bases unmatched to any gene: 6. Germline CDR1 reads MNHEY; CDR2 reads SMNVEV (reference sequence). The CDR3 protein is CASSLDRKDGYTF. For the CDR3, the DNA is TGTGCCAGCAGTCTGGACAGGAAGGATGGCTACACCTTC.

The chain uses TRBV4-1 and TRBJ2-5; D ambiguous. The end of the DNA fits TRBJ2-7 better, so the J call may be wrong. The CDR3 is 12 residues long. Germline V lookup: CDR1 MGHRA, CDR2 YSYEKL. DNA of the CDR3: TGCGCCAGCAGTTCAAGCTCCTACGAGCAGTACTTC. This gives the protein CASSSSSYEQYF.

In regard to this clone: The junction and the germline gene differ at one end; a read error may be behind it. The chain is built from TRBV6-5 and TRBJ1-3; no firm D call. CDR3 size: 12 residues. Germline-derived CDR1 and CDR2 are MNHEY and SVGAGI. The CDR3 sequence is CASSEFGDTIYF. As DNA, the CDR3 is TGTGCCAGCAGTGAATTTGGAGACACCATATATTTT.

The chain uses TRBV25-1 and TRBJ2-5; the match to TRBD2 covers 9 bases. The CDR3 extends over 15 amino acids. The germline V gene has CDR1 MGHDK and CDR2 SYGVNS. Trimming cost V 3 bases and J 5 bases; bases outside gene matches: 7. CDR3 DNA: TGTGCCAGCAGTGATAGCGGGAGACCTGGGGAGACCCAGTACTTC. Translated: CASSDSGRPGETQYF.

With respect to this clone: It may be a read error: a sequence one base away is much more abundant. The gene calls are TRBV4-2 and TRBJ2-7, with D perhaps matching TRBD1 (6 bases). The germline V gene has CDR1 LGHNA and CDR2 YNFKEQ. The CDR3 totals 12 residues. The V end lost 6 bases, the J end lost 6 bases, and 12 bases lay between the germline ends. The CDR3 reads CASRGVGAEQYF. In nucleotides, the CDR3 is TGTGCCAGCAGGGGGGTGGGGGCCGAGCAGTACTTC.

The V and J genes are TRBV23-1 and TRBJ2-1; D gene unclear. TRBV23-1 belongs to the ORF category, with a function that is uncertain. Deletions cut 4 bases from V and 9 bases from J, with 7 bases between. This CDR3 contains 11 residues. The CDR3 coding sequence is TGCGCCAGCAGTCGATTCAGTGAGCAGTTCTTC. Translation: CASSRFSEQFF.

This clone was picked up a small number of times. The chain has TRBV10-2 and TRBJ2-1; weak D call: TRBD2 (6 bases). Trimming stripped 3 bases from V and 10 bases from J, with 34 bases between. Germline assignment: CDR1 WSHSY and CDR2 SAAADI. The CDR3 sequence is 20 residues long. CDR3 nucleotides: TGCGCCAGCAGTGAACCCGAAATCCATCGGGACTCCTCCCGGTTTGCAGAGCAGTTCTTC. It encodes CASSEPEIHRDSSRFAEQFF.

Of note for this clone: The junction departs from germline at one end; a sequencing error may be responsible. The CDR3, as DNA: TGCGCCAGCAGCCAAGTTTCCGGGACAGGTTCCTATAATTCACCCCTCCACTTT. Translating gives CASSQVSGTGSYNSPLHF. The chain has TRBV5-4 and TRBJ1-6, with TRBD1 matching over 8 bases. CDR1 and CDR2 from the germline V gene are SGHNT and YYREEE (reference sequence). The CDR3 runs 18 residues.

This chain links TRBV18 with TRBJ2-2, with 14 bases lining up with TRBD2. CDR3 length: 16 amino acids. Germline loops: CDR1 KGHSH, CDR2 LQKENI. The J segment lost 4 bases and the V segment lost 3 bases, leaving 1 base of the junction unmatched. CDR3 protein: CASSPGLAGATGELFF. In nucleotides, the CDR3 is TGTGCCAGCTCACCGGGACTAGCGGGAGCCACCGGGGAGCTGTTTTTT.

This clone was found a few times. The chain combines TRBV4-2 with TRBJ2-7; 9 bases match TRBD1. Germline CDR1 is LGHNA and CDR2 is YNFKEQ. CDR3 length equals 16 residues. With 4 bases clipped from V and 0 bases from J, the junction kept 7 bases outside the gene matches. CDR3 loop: CASSRAGTGSSYEQYF. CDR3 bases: TGTGCCAGCAGCCGGGCCGGGACAGGGAGCTCCTACGAGCAGTACTTC.

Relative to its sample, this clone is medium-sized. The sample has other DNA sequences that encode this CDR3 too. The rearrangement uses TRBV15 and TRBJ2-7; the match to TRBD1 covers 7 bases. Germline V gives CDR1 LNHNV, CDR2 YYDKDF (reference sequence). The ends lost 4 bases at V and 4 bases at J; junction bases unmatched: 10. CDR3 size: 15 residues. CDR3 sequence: CATSKDRPVGYEQYF. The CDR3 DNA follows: TGTGCCACCAGCAAGGACAGGCCGGTGGGTTACGAGCAGTACTTC.

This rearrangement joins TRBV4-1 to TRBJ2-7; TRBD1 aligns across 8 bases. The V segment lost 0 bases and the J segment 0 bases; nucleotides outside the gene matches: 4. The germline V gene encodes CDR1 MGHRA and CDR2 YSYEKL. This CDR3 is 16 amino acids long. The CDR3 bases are TGCGCCAGCAGCCAAGATTCCGGGACAGGCTCCTACGAGCAGTACTTC. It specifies CASSQDSGTGSYEQYF.

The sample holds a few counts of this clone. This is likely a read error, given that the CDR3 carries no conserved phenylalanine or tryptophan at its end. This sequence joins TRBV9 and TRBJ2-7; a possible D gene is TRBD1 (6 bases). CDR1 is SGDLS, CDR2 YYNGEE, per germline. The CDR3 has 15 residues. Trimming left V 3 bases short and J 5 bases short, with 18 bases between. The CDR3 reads CASSAEGVIQDEQYL. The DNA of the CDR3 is TGTGCCAGCAGCGCAGAGGGGGTTATACAGGACGAGCAGTACCTC.

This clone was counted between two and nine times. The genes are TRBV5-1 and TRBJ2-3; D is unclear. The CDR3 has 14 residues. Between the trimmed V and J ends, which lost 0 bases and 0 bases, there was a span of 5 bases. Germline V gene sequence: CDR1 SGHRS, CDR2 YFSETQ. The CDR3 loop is CASSLGYSTDTQYF. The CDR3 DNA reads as TGCGCCAGCAGCTTGGGGTATAGCACAGATACGCAGTATTTT.

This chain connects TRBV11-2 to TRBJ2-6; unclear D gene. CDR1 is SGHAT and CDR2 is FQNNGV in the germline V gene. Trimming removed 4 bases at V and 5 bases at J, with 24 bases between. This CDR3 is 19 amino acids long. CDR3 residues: CASSYSGTRQQSRANVLTF. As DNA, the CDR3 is TGTGCCAGCAGCTATTCAGGAACAAGGCAACAAAGTCGGGCCAACGTCCTGACTTTC. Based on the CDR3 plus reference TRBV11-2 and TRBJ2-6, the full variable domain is EAGVAQSPRYKIIEKRQSVAFWCNPISGHATLYWYQQILGQGPKLLIQFQNNGVVDDSQLPKDRFSAERLKGVDSTLKIQPAKLEDSAVYLCASSYSGTRQQSRANVLTFGAGSRLTVL.

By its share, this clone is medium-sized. The CDR3 loop reads CASSPSWGVDEQFF. CDR3 nucleotide sequence: TGTGCCAGCAGTCCCTCGTGGGGGGTAGATGAGCAGTTCTTC. The rearrangement links TRBV27 to TRBJ2-1; TRBD2 is a possible D gene (6 bases). CDR1 MNHEY and CDR2 SMNVEV come from the germline V gene (reference sequence). This CDR3 region has 14 residues. Trimming left V 5 bases short and J 8 bases short, with 16 bases between.